A selection of T cell receptor beta chains follows, all from one sample in a study of T cell responses to AZD1222 COVID-19 vaccine. The data were produced by immunoSEQ multiplex PCR, yet TCRdb's version contains in-frame clones alone and is incomplete. The sample holds some 180,000 clones, approximately 95% seen once. This specimen consisted of peripheral blood, obtained 28 days after the second dose of the MenACWY control vaccine. The receptors were sampled from an adult who received the MenACWY meningococcal vaccine as a control. CDR3s include the opening cysteine and the closing phenylalanine or tryptophan. The order of the fields is V gene, J gene, clone size, CDR3 length, D gene, CDR3 DNA, CDR3 protein. The D gene is left open where the match is weak. Size is omitted from some rows. Given values are once, few, many or a class for expanded clones.

V gene: TRBV20-1; J gene: TRBJ2-3; clone size: NA; CDR3 length: 18; D gene: TRBD2; CDR3 DNA: TGCAGTGCTAGTTTAAACGCCGGGACTAGTCTTCGCACAGATACGCAGTATTTT; CDR3 protein: CSASLNAGTSLRTDTQYF
V gene: TRBV29-1; J gene: TRBJ1-1; clone size: NA; CDR3 length: 14; D gene: TRBD1; CDR3 DNA: TGCAGCGCCTACAAACAGGGGGCATTGACTGAAGCTTTCTTT; CDR3 protein: CSAYKQGALTEAFF
V gene: TRBV12-3/TRBV12-4; J gene: TRBJ1-2; clone size: few; CDR3 length: 12; D gene: NA; CDR3 DNA: TGTGCCAGCAGTTTATCCTTCTATGGCTACACCTTC; CDR3 protein: CASSLSFYGYTF
V gene: TRBV6-5; J gene: TRBJ1-5; clone size: NA; CDR3 length: 15; D gene: NA; CDR3 DNA: TGTGCCAGCAGCCCGGAACCCCGGGGCAATCAGCCCCAGCATTTT; CDR3 protein: CASSPEPRGNQPQHF
V gene: TRBV27; J gene: TRBJ1-2; clone size: NA; CDR3 length: 14; D gene: NA; CDR3 DNA: TGTGCCAGCAGTCCTACGTCCGTTAACTATGGCTACACCTTC; CDR3 protein: CASSPTSVNYGYTF
V gene: TRBV19; J gene: TRBJ1-5; clone size: NA; CDR3 length: 16; D gene: NA; CDR3 DNA: TGTGCCAGTAGTCTGCTAGGACAGTTTAGCAATCAGCCCCAGCATTTT; CDR3 protein: CASSLLGQFSNQPQHF
V gene: TRBV6-5; J gene: TRBJ1-4; clone size: NA; CDR3 length: 14; D gene: TRBD1; CDR3 DNA: TGTGCCACCGCCCTGGGCAGGGGGCATGAAAAACTGTTTTTT; CDR3 protein: CATALGRGHEKLFF
V gene: TRBV3-1/TRBV3-2; J gene: TRBJ1-4; clone size: NA; CDR3 length: 13; D gene: NA; CDR3 DNA: TGTGCCAGCGGGAAGTGGGGGTCTGAAAAACTGTTTTTT; CDR3 protein: CASGKWGSEKLFF
V gene: TRBV4-3; J gene: TRBJ2-3; clone size: NA; CDR3 length: 15; D gene: NA; CDR3 DNA: TGCGCCAGCAGCCAAGATCGTGTGATCACAGATACGCAGTATTTT; CDR3 protein: CASSQDRVITDTQYF
V gene: TRBV19; J gene: TRBJ1-1; clone size: NA; CDR3 length: 13; D gene: NA; CDR3 DNA: TGTGCCAGTAGTATCCCTGGACATACGAGAGCTTTCTTT; CDR3 protein: CASSIPGHTRAFF
V gene: TRBV6-1; J gene: TRBJ2-7; clone size: NA; CDR3 length: 15; D gene: TRBD1; CDR3 DNA: TGTGCCAGCAGTGAGAACAGGGGGCTGAACTACGAGCAGTACTTC; CDR3 protein: CASSENRGLNYEQYF
V gene: TRBV5-5; J gene: TRBJ1-1; clone size: few; CDR3 length: 15; D gene: TRBD1; CDR3 DNA: TGTGCCAGCAGCTTGCAGGGGGGCATGAACACTGAAGCTTTCTTT; CDR3 protein: CASSLQGGMNTEAFF
V gene: TRBV6-4; J gene: TRBJ1-2; clone size: NA; CDR3 length: 17; D gene: TRBD1; CDR3 DNA: TGTGCCAGCAGTGACCAGACAGGGGGCTTCCCTAACTATGGCTACACCTTC; CDR3 protein: CASSDQTGGFPNYGYTF
V gene: TRBV5-8; J gene: TRBJ2-1; clone size: NA; CDR3 length: 15; D gene: NA; CDR3 DNA: TGTGCCAGCAGCTTGCTAAGGGGCAGTCGGAATGAGCAGTTCTTC; CDR3 protein: CASSLLRGSRNEQFF
V gene: TRBV19; J gene: TRBJ2-3; clone size: NA; CDR3 length: 14; D gene: NA; CDR3 DNA: TGTGCCAGTAGTATAGATCGATCCTCGGGTACGCAGTATTTT; CDR3 protein: CASSIDRSSGTQYF
V gene: TRBV12-3/TRBV12-4; J gene: TRBJ1-2; clone size: NA; CDR3 length: 13; D gene: NA; CDR3 DNA: TGTGCCAGCAGTTTCGGGCAGCTATATGGCTACACCTTC; CDR3 protein: CASSFGQLYGYTF
V gene: TRBV5-1; J gene: TRBJ2-2; clone size: NA; CDR3 length: 16; D gene: TRBD2; CDR3 DNA: TGCGCCAGCAGCTCCCTGGGCAGGGAGGGAACCGGGGAGCTGTTTTTT; CDR3 protein: CASSSLGREGTGELFF
V gene: TRBV19; J gene: TRBJ1-2; clone size: NA; CDR3 length: 13; D gene: NA; CDR3 DNA: TGTGCCAGTAGTATAGGGTCGGTTTATGGCTACACCTTC; CDR3 protein: CASSIGSVYGYTF
V gene: TRBV6-1; J gene: TRBJ1-2; clone size: NA; CDR3 length: 15; D gene: TRBD1; CDR3 DNA: TGTGCCAGCAGTGAATTTGGGGGACAGTCCTATGGCTACACCTTC; CDR3 protein: CASSEFGGQSYGYTF
V gene: TRBV12-3/TRBV12-4; J gene: TRBJ1-1; clone size: NA; CDR3 length: 11; D gene: NA; CDR3 DNA: TGTGCCAGCACCCTTCTAGCTGAAGCTTTCTTT; CDR3 protein: CASTLLAEAFF
V gene: TRBV2; J gene: TRBJ2-5; clone size: NA; CDR3 length: 12; D gene: NA; CDR3 DNA: TGTGCCAGCAGTGAAGGGGGGGAGACCCAGTACTTC; CDR3 protein: CASSEGGETQYF
V gene: TRBV27; J gene: TRBJ2-2; clone size: NA; CDR3 length: 15; D gene: NA; CDR3 DNA: TGTGCCAGCAGCAAAGGGGGTACAAGCACCGGGGAGCTGTTTTTT; CDR3 protein: CASSKGGTSTGELFF
V gene: TRBV7-9; J gene: TRBJ1-1; clone size: NA; CDR3 length: 13; D gene: NA; CDR3 DNA: TGTGCCAGCAGCGGCAGATTGAACACTGAAGCTTTCTTT; CDR3 protein: CASSGRLNTEAFF
V gene: TRBV2; J gene: TRBJ1-1; clone size: NA; CDR3 length: 13; D gene: NA; CDR3 DNA: TGTGCCAGCAGCGAAATCCCCACATTTGAAGCTTTCTTT; CDR3 protein: CASSEIPTFEAFF
V gene: TRBV6-6; J gene: TRBJ1-4; clone size: NA; CDR3 length: 14; D gene: NA; CDR3 DNA: TGTGCCAGCAGTACGACAGAAACTAATGAAAAACTGTTTTTT; CDR3 protein: CASSTTETNEKLFF
V gene: TRBV30; J gene: TRBJ1-2; clone size: NA; CDR3 length: 11; D gene: NA; CDR3 DNA: TGTGCCCGGGCAGAGTACTATGGCTACACCTTC; CDR3 protein: CARAEYYGYTF
V gene: TRBV5-6; J gene: TRBJ2-3; clone size: NA; CDR3 length: 16; D gene: NA; CDR3 DNA: TGTGCCAGCAGCTCCGGGACTATTAGGGGGGTGGATACGCAGTATTTT; CDR3 protein: CASSSGTIRGVDTQYF
V gene: TRBV9; J gene: TRBJ2-3; clone size: NA; CDR3 length: 16; D gene: TRBD2; CDR3 DNA: TGTGCCAGCAGCGTACTAGCGGGGGGTAGCACAGATACGCAGTATTTT; CDR3 protein: CASSVLAGGSTDTQYF
V gene: TRBV6-5; J gene: TRBJ1-1; clone size: NA; CDR3 length: 14; D gene: NA; CDR3 DNA: TGTGCCAGCAGTTACTTTGTCTGGACAACTGAAGCTTTCTTT; CDR3 protein: CASSYFVWTTEAFF
V gene: TRBV7-2; J gene: TRBJ1-3; clone size: NA; CDR3 length: 16; D gene: TRBD1; CDR3 DNA: TGTGCCAGCAGCTCGTCCGGGACAGTCTCTGGAAACACCATATATTTT; CDR3 protein: CASSSSGTVSGNTIYF
V gene: TRBV27; J gene: TRBJ2-2; clone size: NA; CDR3 length: 13; D gene: NA; CDR3 DNA: TGTGCCAGCAGTTTTGGGCTCACCGGGGAGCTGTTTTTT; CDR3 protein: CASSFGLTGELFF
V gene: TRBV10-1; J gene: TRBJ1-3; clone size: NA; CDR3 length: 14; D gene: TRBD1; CDR3 DNA: TGCGCCAGCAGTGAGGACAGGGATGTGGACACCATATATTTT; CDR3 protein: CASSEDRDVDTIYF
V gene: TRBV14; J gene: TRBJ2-5; clone size: NA; CDR3 length: 12; D gene: NA; CDR3 DNA: TGTGCCAGCAGCCAAACCCGAGGGACCCAGTACTTC; CDR3 protein: CASSQTRGTQYF
V gene: TRBV2; J gene: TRBJ1-4; clone size: NA; CDR3 length: 15; D gene: TRBD1; CDR3 DNA: TGTGCCAGCAGGTCCCAGGGGGCGAGGGATGAAAAACTGTTTTTT; CDR3 protein: CASRSQGARDEKLFF
V gene: TRBV7-8; J gene: TRBJ1-5; clone size: NA; CDR3 length: 15; D gene: NA; CDR3 DNA: TGTGCCAGCAGCTTAGGGGCACGGGGCAATCAGCCCCAGCATTTT; CDR3 protein: CASSLGARGNQPQHF
V gene: TRBV7-9; J gene: TRBJ1-1; clone size: NA; CDR3 length: 16; D gene: TRBD1; CDR3 DNA: TGTGCCAGCAGAGCCGGGACAGGGGAGGGAAACACTGAAGCTTTCTTT; CDR3 protein: CASRAGTGEGNTEAFF
V gene: TRBV19; J gene: TRBJ1-6; clone size: NA; CDR3 length: 14; D gene: NA; CDR3 DNA: TGTGCCAGTAGACGAGGACAGATTAATTCACCCCTCCACTTT; CDR3 protein: CASRRGQINSPLHF
V gene: TRBV21-1; J gene: TRBJ1-6; clone size: once; CDR3 length: 14; D gene: NA; CDR3 DNA: TGTGCCAGCAGCCTAACGGGACATAATTCACCCCTCCACTTT; CDR3 protein: CASSLTGHNSPLHF
V gene: TRBV5-5; J gene: TRBJ2-7; clone size: NA; CDR3 length: 14; D gene: TRBD1; CDR3 DNA: TGTGCCAGCAGCTTGAGCGACAGGGCATCCGAGCAGTACTTC; CDR3 protein: CASSLSDRASEQYF
V gene: TRBV5-6; J gene: TRBJ1-2; clone size: NA; CDR3 length: 17; D gene: NA; CDR3 DNA: TGTGCCAGCAGCTTTGGCCCCCCCTCACAGGGAACTTATGGCTACACCTTC; CDR3 protein: CASSFGPPSQGTYGYTF